This T cell receptor beta chain was observed in a study of blood T cell repertoires in COVID-19 (dated by TCRdb to between 2020 and 2021). Background on the whole study: Samples covering the acute and convalescent phases of COVID-19 were provided by collaborators in the United States, Italy and Spain. Subjects who had been exposed to COVID-19, were actively infected with it, or had recovered from it provided the deeply sampled blood TCRbeta repertoires that made up the dataset. The prospective study material was composed of cDNA or gDNA derived from T cells, B-cell-depleted T cells, or PBMCs. The samples were drawn from two sources: the first 160 participants of the ongoing ImmuneRACE study, and about 1,300 subjects contributed by 6 global collaborators. Where available, HLA class I and class II types were taken from metadata supplied by the sample provider and were not determined by assay-based typing. Nearly every sample came with metadata listing a de-identified subject ID, COVID-19 status, age in years and sex. The repertoires were released in a freely available public database meant as a resource for research on the immune response to SARS-CoV-2. The paper's findings and limits, for the study overall: The quantity of clinical and demographic metadata differed by source and by participant and was supplied without curation.

Collaborating institutions collected whole blood in K2EDTA tubes following their own protocols. For TCRbeta analysis, collaborators shipped samples in one of three forms: frozen whole blood, isolated PBMCs, or DNA extracted from either of those sample types. A note on this clone: The antigen it binds to is not known. Base qualities are not at hand, and no much larger clone is one base apart.

The germline V gene encodes CDR1 LNHDA and CDR2 SQIVND (reference sequence). The CDR3 runs 17 residues from the cysteine to the phenylalanine. Left in the record is the CDR3 DNA by itself, 51 bases read in frame from the first base. V was cut back by 3 bases and J by 0 bases, leaving a gap of 12 bases between them. TCRbeta CDR3 regions were amplified from genomic DNA using the immunoSEQ Assay, a bias-controlled multiplex PCR. The authors processed their data as follows. Nucleated cell counts per sample were estimated from amplification of reference gene primers within the assay. To quantify the absolute abundance of each unique TCRbeta CDR3 rearrangement, sequence reads were collapsed and filtered. For each sample, productive Simpson clonality was calculated by taking the square root of Simpson's diversity index across productive rearrangements. Entries here come from immuneACCESS through TCRdb and include only in-frame sequences with V and J called. Some clones fail to appear in such tables; in the studies checked, an unresolved V gene covers under half of the shortfall, and the cause of the remainder is unknown. The D gene and trimming were derived from the DNA, and the V and J assignments and clone size from that table. The sample table contains over 5,500 clones; only one count was recorded for over 70% of them. About 16% of the sample rests with the top ten.

The origin of this receptor is a man between 60 and 70 years old with acute or convalescent COVID-19. Sequencing was done on a sample of peripheral blood. This sequence uses TRBV19 and TRBJ2-6, with a tentative D gene TRBD1 over 5 matching bases. The DNA sequence is TGTGCCAGTAGTATTGGAAGTGGGGCCTCTGGGGCCAACGTCCTGACTTTC. It translates to CASSIGSGASGANVLTF.